This T cell receptor (beta chain) appears in the sequencing data of a study of spatial heterogeneity in lung cancer. Study-level background: Alpha-chain sequences were detected in numbers that were consistently lower than beta-chain sequences.

The study tagged each TCR cDNA molecule with a unique molecular identifier. TCRdb used MiXCR to reprocess the 5' RACE reads, holding one entry per CDR3 protein. The sample lists more than 25,000 distinct CDR3 sequences, 5% to 6% occurring once. There are many counts of this clonotype. The antigen remains unidentified. Time point: blood at routine non-recurrence follow-up after resection. The authors sequenced whole RNA from tumor, nontumor lung or frozen PBMC without sorting. The CDR3 sequence is 15 residues long. Germline V gene sequence: CDR1 SGDLS, CDR2 YYNGEE. The ends were cut back, 2 bases at V and 1 base at J, with 11 bases in the middle. Overall study results and limits: Detection of ubiquitous tumor TCRs in blood was higher at resection than follow-up.

This clonotype originated in a female donor with early-stage non-small cell lung cancer. The chain employs TRBV9 and TRBJ2-3; weak D call: TRBD1 (5 bases). The input for sequencing was PBMCs, taken at follow-up. DNA of the CDR3: TGTGCCAGCAGCGTCGTAGGGGCCGGCACAGATACGCAGTATTTT. This gives the protein CASSVVGAGTDTQYF.